This T cell receptor (beta chain) derives from a study of cytomegalovirus exposure and HLA in healthy donors. Study-wide points: Cytomegalovirus status was reportedly diagnosed by the classifier with high sensitivity and specificity. A few of the chains that were CMV-associated were confirmed in vitro to be specific for CMV antigens.

Primers included in the PCR were 60 Vbeta and 13 Jbeta primers. The repertoire was sequenced with immunoSEQ multiplex PCR; TCRdb's copy has only in-frame clones and lacks some. The data hold 200,000 or so clones, with approximately 78% observed a single time. A remark on this clone: Its antigen remains unidentified.

From germline, CDR1 is MDHEN and CDR2 SYDVKM. The CDR3 covers 13 residues. The V and J ends lost 5 bases and 6 bases respectively, with 11 bases between them. The chain links TRBV28 to TRBJ1-5; D gene ambiguous. Sequences were obtained from PBMCs. This clonotype was sampled from a woman aged 35 to 49 in good health and CMV-seronegative. The CDR3 DNA reads TGTGCCAGCAGTCTCTCGGGGAGTCAGCCCCAGCATTTT. It encodes CASSLSGSQPQHF.